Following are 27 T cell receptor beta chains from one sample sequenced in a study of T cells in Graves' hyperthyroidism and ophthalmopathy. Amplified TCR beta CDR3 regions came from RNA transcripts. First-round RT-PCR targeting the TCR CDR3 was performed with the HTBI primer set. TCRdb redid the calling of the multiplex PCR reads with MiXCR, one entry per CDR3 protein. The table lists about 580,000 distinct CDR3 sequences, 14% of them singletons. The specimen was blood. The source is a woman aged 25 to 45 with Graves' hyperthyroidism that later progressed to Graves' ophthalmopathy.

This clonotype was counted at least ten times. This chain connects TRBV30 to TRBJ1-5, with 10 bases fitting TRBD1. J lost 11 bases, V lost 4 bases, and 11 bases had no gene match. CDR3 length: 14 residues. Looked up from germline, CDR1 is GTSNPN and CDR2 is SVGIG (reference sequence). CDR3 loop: CAWTGQGTLSAQHF. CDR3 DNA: TGTGCCTGGACGGGACAGGGGACTCTGTCGGCCCAGCATTTT.

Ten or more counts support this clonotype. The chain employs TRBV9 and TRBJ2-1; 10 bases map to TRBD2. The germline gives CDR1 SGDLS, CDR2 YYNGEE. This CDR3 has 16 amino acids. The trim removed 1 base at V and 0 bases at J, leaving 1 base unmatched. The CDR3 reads CASSVTSGDSYNEQFF. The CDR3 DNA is TGTGCCAGCAGCGTAACTAGCGGGGACTCCTACAATGAGCAGTTCTTC.

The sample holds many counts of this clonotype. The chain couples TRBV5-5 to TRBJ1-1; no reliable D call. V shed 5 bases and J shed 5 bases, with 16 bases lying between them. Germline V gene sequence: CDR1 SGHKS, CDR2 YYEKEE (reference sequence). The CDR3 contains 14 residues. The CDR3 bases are TGTGCCAGCAGTTGGGGTCGGAGGGAAACTGAAGCTTTCTTT. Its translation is CASSWGRRETEAFF.

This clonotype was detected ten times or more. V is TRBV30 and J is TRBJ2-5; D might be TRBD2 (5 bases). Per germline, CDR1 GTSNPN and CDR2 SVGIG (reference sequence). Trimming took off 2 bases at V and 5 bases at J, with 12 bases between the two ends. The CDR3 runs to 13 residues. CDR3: CAWSPMGGETQYF. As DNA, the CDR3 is TGTGCCTGGAGTCCTATGGGCGGGGAGACCCAGTACTTC.

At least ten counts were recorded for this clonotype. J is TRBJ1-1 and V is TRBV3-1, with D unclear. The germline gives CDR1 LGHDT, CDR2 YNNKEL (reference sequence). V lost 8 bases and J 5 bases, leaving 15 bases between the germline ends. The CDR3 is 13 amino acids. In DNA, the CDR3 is TGTGCCAGCGGGGAGAGGTCGTGGACTGAAGCTTTCTTT. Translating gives CASGERSWTEAFF.

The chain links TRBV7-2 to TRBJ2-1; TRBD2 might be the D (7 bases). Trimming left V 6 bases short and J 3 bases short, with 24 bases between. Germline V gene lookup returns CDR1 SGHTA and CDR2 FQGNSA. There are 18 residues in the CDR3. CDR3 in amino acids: CASSSSRGGLADYNEQFF. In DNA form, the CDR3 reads TGTGCCAGCAGTTCCTCGAGGGGGGGGCTAGCGGACTACAATGAGCAGTTCTTC.

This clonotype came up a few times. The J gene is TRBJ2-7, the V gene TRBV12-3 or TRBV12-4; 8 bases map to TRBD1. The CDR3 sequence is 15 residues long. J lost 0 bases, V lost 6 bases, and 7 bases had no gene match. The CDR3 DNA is TGTGCCAGCAGACGCAGACAGGGGAGCTCCTACGAGCAGTACTTC. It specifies CASRRRQGSSYEQYF.

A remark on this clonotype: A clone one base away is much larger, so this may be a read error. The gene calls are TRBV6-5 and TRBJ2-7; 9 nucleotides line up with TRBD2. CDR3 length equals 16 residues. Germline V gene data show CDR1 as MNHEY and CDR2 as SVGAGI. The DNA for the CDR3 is TGTCCCAGCAGTTACTCGAGGCCTAGCGGGGCCTACGAGCAGTACTTC. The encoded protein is CPSSYSRPSGAYEQYF.

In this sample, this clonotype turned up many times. CDR3 in amino acids: CASSVAEKLFF. Written as DNA, the CDR3 is TGTGCCAGCAGTGTCGCGGAAAAACTGTTTTTT. This chain links TRBV2 with TRBJ1-4, with no clear D. The CDR3 is 11 residues long. Trimming left V 4 bases short and J 8 bases short, with 5 bases between. Germline values: CDR1 SNHLY, CDR2 FYNNEI. Full variable domain (rest looked up from reference TRBV2 and TRBJ1-4): EPEVTQTPSHQVTQMGQEVILRCVPISNHLYFYWYRQILGQKVEFLVSFYNNEISEKSEIFDDQFSVERPDGSNFTLKIRSTKLEDSAMYFCASSVAEKLFFGSGTQLSVL.

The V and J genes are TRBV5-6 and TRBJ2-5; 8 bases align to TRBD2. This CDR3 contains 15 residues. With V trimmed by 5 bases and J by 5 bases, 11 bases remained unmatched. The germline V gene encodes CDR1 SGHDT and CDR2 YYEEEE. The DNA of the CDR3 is TGTGCCAGCAGAATTACTAGCGGAGCGGGGGAGACCCAGTACTTC. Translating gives CASRITSGAGETQYF. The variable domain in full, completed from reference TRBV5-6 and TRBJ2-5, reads DAGVTQSPTHLIKTRGQQVTLRCSPKSGHDTVSWYQQALGQGPQFIFQYYEEEERQRGNFPDRFSGHQFPNYSSELNVNALLLGDSALYLCASRITSGAGETQYFGPGTRLLVL.

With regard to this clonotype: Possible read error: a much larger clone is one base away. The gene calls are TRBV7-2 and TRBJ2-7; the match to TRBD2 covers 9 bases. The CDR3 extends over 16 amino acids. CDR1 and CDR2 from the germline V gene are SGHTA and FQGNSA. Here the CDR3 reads CASSFNSGSSSYEQHF. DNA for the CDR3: TGTGCCAGCAGCTTCAATAGCGGGAGTTCCTCCTACGAGCAGCACTTC.

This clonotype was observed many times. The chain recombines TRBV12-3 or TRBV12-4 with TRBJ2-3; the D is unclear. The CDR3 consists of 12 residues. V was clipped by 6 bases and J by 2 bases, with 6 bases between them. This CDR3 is CASRQNTDTQYF. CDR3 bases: TGTGCCAGCAGGCAAAACACAGATACGCAGTATTTT.

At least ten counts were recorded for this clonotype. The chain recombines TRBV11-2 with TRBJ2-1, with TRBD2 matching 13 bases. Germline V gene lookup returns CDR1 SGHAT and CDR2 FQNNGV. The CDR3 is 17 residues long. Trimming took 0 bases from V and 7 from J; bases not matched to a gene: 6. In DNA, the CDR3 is TGTGCCAGCAGCTTAGATCATGGACTAGCGGGAGTGAATGAGCAGTTCTTC. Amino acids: CASSLDHGLAGVNEQFF.

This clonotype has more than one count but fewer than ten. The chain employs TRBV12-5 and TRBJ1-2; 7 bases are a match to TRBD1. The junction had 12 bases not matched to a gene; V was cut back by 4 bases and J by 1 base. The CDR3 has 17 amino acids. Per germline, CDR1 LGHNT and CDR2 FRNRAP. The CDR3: CASGSAGQNFYNYGYTF. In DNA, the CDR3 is TGTGCTAGTGGTTCGGCGGGACAGAATTTTTATAACTATGGCTACACCTTC.

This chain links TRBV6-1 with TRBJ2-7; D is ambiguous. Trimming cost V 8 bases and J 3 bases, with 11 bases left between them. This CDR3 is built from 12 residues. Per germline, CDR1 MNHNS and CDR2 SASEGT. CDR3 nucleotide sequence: TGTGCCAGCCAGGAGTCCCGCTACGAGCAGTACTTC. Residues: CASQESRYEQYF.

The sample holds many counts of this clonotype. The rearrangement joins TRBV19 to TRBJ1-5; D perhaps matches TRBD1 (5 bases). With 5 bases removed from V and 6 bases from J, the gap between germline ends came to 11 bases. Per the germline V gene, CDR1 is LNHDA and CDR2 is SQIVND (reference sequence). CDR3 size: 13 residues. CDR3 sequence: CASSPGHSQPQHF. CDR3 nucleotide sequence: TGTGCCAGTAGTCCGGGGCACAGTCAGCCCCAGCATTTT.

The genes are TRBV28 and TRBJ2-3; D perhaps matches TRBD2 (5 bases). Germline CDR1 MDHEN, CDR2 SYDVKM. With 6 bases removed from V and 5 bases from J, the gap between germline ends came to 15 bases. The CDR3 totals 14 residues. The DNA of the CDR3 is TGTGCCAGCAGCACCGTCGTCGGGGTAGATACGCAGTATTTT. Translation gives CASSTVVGVDTQYF.

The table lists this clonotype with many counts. CDR3 in DNA: TGTGCCAGCAGGAGGGATGACTATGGCTACACCTTC. Translated: CASRRDDYGYTF. The V gene is TRBV6-1, the J gene TRBJ1-2; D not resolved. CDR3 length: 12 residues. Per the germline V gene, CDR1 is MNHNS and CDR2 is SASEGT. Trimming cost V 6 bases and J 3 bases, with 8 bases left between them.

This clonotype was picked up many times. CDR3 loop: CASSFTGIPGNTIYF. CDR3 nucleotide sequence: TGTGCCAGCAGCTTTACAGGGATCCCTGGAAACACCATATATTTT. The chain has TRBV7-2 and TRBJ1-3; D is perhaps TRBD1 (6 bases). Germline V gives CDR1 SGHTA, CDR2 FQGNSA. The length of the CDR3 is 15 residues. V lost 3 bases and J lost 2, with 11 bases in between.

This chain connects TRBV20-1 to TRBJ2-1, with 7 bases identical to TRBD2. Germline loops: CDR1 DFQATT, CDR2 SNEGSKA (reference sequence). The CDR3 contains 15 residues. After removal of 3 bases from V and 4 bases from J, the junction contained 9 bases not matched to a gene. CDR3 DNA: TGCAGTGCTAGGTCGGTCCCAGCGGGGTACAATGAGCAGTTCTTC. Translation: CSARSVPAGYNEQFF.

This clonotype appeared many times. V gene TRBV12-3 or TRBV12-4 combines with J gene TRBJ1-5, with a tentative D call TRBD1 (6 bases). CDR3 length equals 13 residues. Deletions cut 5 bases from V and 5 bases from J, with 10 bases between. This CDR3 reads CASSAGEDQPQHF. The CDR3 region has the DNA TGTGCCAGCAGTGCAGGGGAGGATCAGCCCCAGCATTTT.

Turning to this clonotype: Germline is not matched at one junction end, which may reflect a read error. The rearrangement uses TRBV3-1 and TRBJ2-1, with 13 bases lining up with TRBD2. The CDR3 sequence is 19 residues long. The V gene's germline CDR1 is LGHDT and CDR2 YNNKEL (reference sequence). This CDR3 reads CASSRGLAGVLVSYNEQLF. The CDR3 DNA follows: TGTGCCAGCAGCCGCGGACTAGCGGGAGTATTGGTTTCCTACAATGAGCAGCTCTTC.

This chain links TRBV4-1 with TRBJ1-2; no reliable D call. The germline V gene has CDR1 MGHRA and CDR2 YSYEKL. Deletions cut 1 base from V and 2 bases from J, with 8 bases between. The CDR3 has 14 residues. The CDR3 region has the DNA TGCGCCAGCAGCCAAGCGGAGGAAAACTATGGCTACACCTTC. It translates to CASSQAEENYGYTF.

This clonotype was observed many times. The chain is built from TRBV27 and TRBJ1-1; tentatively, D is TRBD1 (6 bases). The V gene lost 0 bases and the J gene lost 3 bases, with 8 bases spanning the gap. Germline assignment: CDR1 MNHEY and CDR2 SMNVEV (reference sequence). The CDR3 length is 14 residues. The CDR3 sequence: CASSLSGGHTEAFF. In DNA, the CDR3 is TGTGCCAGCAGTTTATCCGGGGGGCACACTGAAGCTTTCTTT.

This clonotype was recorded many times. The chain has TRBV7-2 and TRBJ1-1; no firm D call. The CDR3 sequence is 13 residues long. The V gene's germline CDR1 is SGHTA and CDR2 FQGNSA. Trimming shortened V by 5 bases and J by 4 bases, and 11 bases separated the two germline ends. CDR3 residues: CASSAQMGTEAFF. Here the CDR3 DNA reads TGTGCCAGCAGCGCCCAGATGGGCACTGAAGCTTTCTTT.

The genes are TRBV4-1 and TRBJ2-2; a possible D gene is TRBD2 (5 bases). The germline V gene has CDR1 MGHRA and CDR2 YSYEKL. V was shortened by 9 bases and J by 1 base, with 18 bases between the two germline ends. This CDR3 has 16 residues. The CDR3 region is CASTLMGEGNTGELFF. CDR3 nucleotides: TGCGCCAGTACACTCATGGGAGAGGGGAACACCGGGGAGCTGTTTTTT.

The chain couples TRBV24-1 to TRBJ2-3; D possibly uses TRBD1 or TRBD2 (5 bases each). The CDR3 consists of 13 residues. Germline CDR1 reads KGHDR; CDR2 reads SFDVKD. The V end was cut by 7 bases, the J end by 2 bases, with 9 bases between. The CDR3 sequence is CATRAGTTDTQYF. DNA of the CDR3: TGTGCCACCAGGGCCGGGACCACAGATACGCAGTATTTT.